The source of this TCR beta chain is a study of Tregs in tolerant kidney transplant recipients (dated by TCRdb to the late 2010s). Describing the broader study: Additional Treg samples were obtained from a roughly 3-day mixed lymphocyte reaction with belatacept, in some cases followed by a roughly 5-day donor restimulation, before recipient CD4+CD25+CD127- cells were sorted. Antibodies distinguished recipient from donor cells when sorting primary belatacept mixed lymphocyte reaction cultures. Before combined kidney and bone marrow transplantation, this study identified donor-specific regulatory T cells using TCRbeta sequencing and then followed those same cells after transplant. Several methods of expanding Tregs specific for an allogeneic donor were compared by TCRbeta repertoire sequencing in a few healthy controls. General conclusions and limits of the study: The study was constrained by small patient numbers, and validation of the findings is required in larger populations and under other immunosuppression protocols. Although technical replication error seemed to be minimal, the question of biological reproducibility was not addressed directly. The most biologically relevant and donor-specific TCRbeta repertoire appeared to be identified by expanding Tregs with activated donor B cells.

Notes on this clone: Its antigen remains undetermined. Per-base qualities were not stored, and no clone one base away is much larger.

From cysteine to phenylalanine, the CDR3 is 13 amino acids long. Only the CDR3 DNA is retained, 39 bases long and in frame from the first base. The germline V gene (reference sequence) gives CDR1 as MNHEY and CDR2 as SMNVEV. V gives up 5 bases and J gives up 3 bases, and the segment between their germline ends measures 10 bases. Genomic DNA was extracted from sorted cells with the QIAGEN DNeasy Blood and Tissue Kit for TCRbeta CDR3 sequencing. High-throughput TCRbeta CDR3 sequencing was carried out commercially through immunoSEQ, with PCR amplification with bias correction and internal controls included. From the authors' description of their analysis: A unique productive TCRbeta sequence was defined by the CDR3 nucleotide sequence when primers matched, and otherwise by the CDR3 amino acid sequence together with the Vbeta and Jbeta genes. Sequences were defined as donor-reactive when expanded at least 5-fold in CFSE-low cells versus unstimulated cells and present at a frequency of at least 0.01% in CFSE-low cells. Repertoire divergence was quantified by Jensen-Shannon divergence using the top 100 TCRbeta sequences ranked by frequency. For any sample with multiple sequencing runs, sorting error was corrected in each run separately before the runs were pooled. Entries here come from immuneACCESS through TCRdb and include only in-frame sequences with V and J called. Some clones fail to appear in such tables; in the studies checked, an unresolved V gene covers under half of the shortfall, and the cause of the remainder is unknown. The V and J calls and the clone size are those of that table, but D and trimming were determined from the DNA. This sample has tens of thousands of clones in its table, and 95% to 96% of those were observed once. Clones ranked in the top ten supply 0.3% to 0.45% of the sample.

Healthy control blood came either as purchased buffy coats or from healthy volunteers. Healthy control blood was processed to PBMCs by Ficoll density gradient and cryopreserved, and patient PBMCs were collected before and after transplant. The chain is made from TRBV27 and TRBJ1-1; a tentative D call is TRBD1 (6 bases match). The source material was Tregs from blood cultured with allogeneic cells. The TCR was taken from a human donor in good health. The encoded CDR3 is CASSPYRDTEAFF. At the DNA level, the sequence is TGTGCCAGCAGTCCCTACAGGGACACTGAAGCTTTCTTT.